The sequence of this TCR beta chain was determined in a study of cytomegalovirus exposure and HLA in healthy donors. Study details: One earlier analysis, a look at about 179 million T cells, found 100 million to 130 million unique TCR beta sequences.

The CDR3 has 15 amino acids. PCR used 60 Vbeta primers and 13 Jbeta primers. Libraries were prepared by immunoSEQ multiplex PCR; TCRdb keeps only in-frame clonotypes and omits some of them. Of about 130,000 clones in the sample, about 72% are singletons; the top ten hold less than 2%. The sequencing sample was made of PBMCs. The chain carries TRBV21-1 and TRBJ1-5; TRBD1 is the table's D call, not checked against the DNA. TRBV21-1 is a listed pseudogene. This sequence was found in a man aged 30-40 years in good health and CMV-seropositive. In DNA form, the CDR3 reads TGTGCCAGCAGCAAATTATTCAGGGGCGATCAGCCCCAGCATTTT. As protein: CASSKLFRGDQPQHF.